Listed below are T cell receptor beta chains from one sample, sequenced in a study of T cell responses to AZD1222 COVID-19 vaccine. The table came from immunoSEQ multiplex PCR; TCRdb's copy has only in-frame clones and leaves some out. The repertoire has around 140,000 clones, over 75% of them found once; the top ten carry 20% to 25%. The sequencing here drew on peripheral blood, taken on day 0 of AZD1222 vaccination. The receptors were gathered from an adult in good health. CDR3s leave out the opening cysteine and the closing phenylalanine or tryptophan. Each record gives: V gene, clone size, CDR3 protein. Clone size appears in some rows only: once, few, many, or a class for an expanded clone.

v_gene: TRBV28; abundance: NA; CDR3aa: ASSLGGNSDTQY
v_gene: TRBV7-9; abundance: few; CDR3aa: ASSSDRMPWGYT
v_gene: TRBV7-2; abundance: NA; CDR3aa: ASSFSGGRNEQY
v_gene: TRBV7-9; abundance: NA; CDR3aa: ASSRPRGPPTLYNEQF
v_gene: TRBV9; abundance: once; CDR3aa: ASSGDPIRDEQY
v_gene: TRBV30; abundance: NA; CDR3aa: AWIRVGGNTIY
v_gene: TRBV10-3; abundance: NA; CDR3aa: AIRGQANQPQH
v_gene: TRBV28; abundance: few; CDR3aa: ASNILGVNNQPQH
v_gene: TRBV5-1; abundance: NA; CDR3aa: ASSDFSSYNEQF
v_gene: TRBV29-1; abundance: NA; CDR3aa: SVGGSSGNTIY
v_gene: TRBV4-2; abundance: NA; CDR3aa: ASSQDRGWEQY
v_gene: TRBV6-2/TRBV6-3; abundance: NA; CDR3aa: ASSLQIAGSYEQY
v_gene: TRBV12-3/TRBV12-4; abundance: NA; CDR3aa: ASSFGRDEKLF
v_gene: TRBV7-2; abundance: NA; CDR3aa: ASRPRGGAVIQY
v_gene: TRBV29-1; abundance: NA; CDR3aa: SVDHRDWRGDTQY
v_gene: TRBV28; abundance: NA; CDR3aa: ASSFFDGAYEQY
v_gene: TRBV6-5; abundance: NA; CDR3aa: ASSLVSGPGYGYT
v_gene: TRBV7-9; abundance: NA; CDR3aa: ASSSPWTQY
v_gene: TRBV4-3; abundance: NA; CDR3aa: ASSQGQGSTDTQY
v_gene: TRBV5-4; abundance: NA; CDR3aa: ASGYRGATDTQY
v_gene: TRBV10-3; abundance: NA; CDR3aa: AISDPVTDGNTIY
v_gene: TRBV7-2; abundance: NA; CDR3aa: ASSLRIGQLGYT
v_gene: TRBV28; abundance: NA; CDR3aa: ATKGKGYNEQF
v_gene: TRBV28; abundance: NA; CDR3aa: ASSVTGNTIY
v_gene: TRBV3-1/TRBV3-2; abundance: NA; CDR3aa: ASSTRDKTTQY
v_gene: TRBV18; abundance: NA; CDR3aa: ASSPSGNTEAF
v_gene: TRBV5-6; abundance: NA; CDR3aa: ASSLDRGRGDEKLF
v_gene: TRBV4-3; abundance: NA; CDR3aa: ASSQVNHGQGADTQY
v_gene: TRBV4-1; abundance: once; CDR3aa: ASSQAGLEQY
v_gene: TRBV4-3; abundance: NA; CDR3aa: ASSQDNFLGANVLT
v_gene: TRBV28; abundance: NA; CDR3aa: ASSLFRATTNYGYT
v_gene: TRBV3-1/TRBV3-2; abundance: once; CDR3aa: ASSQPNTQY
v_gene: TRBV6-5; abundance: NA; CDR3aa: ASSYDLDRFYGYT
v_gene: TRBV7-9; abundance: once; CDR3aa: ASSPGTPYNEQF
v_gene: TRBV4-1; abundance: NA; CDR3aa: ASSPRAAATNEKLF
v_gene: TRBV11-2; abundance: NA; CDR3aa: ASSLGYWETQY
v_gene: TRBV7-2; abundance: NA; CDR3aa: ASSLVRFDTEAF
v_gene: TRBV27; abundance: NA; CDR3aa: ASSHTSGGATGELF
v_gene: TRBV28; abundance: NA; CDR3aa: ASSPRRVPGYT
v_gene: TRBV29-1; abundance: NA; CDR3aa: SAGNNEQF
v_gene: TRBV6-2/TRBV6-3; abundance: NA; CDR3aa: ASSYSIGQAKNTGELF
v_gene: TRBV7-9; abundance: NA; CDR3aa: ASSPVSGYT
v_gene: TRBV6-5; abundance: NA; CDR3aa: ASSSTGTMKNIQY
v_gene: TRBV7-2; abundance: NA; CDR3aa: ASSLGPSSGNTIY
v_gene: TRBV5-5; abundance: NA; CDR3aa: ASSLDLLGSGGANVLT
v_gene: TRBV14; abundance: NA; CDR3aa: ASSLFLGAGETQY
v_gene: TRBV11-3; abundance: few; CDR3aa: ASSFYPGREDNEQF
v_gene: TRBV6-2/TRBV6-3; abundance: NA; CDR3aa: ASSAAYNSPLH
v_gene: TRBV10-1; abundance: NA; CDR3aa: ASSRNREKLF
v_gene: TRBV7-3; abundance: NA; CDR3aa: ASSSRPQAGGYT
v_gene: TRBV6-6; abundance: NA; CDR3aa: ASSFSDRVYGYT
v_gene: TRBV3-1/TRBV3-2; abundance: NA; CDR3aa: ASSQDWGRYGNQPQH
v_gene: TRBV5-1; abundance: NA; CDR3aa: ASSLAPGGADTQY
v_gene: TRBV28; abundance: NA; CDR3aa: ASSPRRYLPTGELF
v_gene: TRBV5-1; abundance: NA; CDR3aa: ASSSLTGGAETQY
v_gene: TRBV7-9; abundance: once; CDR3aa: ASSLIQEAF
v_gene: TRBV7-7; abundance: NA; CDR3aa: ASSTRTVSSYNEQF
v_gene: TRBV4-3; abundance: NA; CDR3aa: ASSPSLAGRGGEQY
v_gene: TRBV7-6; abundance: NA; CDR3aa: ASSVTGRGETQY